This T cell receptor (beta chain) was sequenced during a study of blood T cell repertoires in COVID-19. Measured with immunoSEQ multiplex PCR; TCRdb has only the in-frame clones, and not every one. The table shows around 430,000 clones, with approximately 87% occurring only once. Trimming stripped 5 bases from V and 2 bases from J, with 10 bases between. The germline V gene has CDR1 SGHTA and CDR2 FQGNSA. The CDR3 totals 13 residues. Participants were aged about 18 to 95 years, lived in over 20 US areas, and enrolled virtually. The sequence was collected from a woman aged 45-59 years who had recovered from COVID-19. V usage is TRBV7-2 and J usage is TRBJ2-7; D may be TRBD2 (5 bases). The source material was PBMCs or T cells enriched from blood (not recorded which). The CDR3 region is CASSVPGTYEQYF. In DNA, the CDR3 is TGTGCCAGCAGCGTCCCGGGGACCTACGAGCAGTACTTC.